These 23 T cell receptor beta chains came from one sample sequenced in a study of blood T cell repertoires in COVID-19. Method: immunoSEQ multiplex PCR; TCRdb's copy keeps in-frame clones and lacks some. The data show 450,000 to 500,000 clones, 75% to 90% seen once. Sequencing used peripheral blood. Receptors were obtained from a human donor in a cohort sampled during active COVID-19.

This clone was seen just once. The V call is TRBV12-3 or TRBV12-4, the J call TRBJ1-1, with TRBD1 as a possible D gene (5 bases). The CDR3 runs 13 residues. V was pared by 1 base and J by 3 bases, with 6 bases between. The CDR3 DNA reads TGTGCCAGCAGTTTAGGCAGGGACACTGAAGCTTTCTTT. Protein: CASSLGRDTEAFF.

V gene TRBV19 combines with J gene TRBJ1-5; D might be TRBD1 (6 bases). V was clipped by 3 bases and J by 5 bases, with 14 bases between them. CDR3 length: 15 residues. The germline V gene has CDR1 LNHDA and CDR2 SQIVND (reference sequence). Here the CDR3 DNA reads TGTGCCAGTAGTATTCAGGGGTCCGGGGATCAGCCCCAGCATTTT. It specifies CASSIQGSGDQPQHF.

This chain uses TRBV19 with TRBJ2-7; the match to TRBD2 covers 11 bases. Germline-derived CDR1 and CDR2 are LNHDA and SQIVND (reference sequence). The CDR3 consists of 15 residues. Unmatched junction bases numbered 5, after V lost 4 bases and J lost 3 bases. The CDR3 nucleotides are TGTGCCAGTAGTACACTAGCGGGGGATTACTACGAGCAGTACTTC. Its protein is CASSTLAGDYYEQYF.

The rearrangement links TRBV2 to TRBJ1-2, with unresolved D. V was shortened by 2 bases and J by 8 bases, with 12 bases between the two germline ends. The CDR3 loop spans 13 amino acids. Germline CDR1 is SNHLY and CDR2 is FYNNEI. The CDR3 here is CASSETAGRGYTF. The CDR3 DNA reads as TGTGCCAGCAGTGAAACAGCAGGTAGAGGCTACACCTTC.

This chain links TRBV7-9 with TRBJ1-1; TRBD1 agrees at 12 bases. Trimming at V came to 5 bases and at J to 4 bases, leaving 5 bases not matched to a gene. Germline V gene sequence: CDR1 SEHNR, CDR2 FQNEAQ (reference sequence). CDR3 length: 15 amino acids. The CDR3 region is CASSHGTGGITEAFF. CDR3 in DNA: TGTGCCAGCAGCCACGGGACAGGGGGCATCACTGAAGCTTTCTTT.

The V call is TRBV27, the J call TRBJ2-1, with 12 bases that match TRBD2. Germline V gene data show CDR1 as MNHEY and CDR2 as SMNVEV (reference sequence). The CDR3 covers 16 residues. After removal of 6 bases from V and 4 bases from J, the junction contained 7 bases not matched to a gene. CDR3 residues: CASRVTSGSLYNEQFF. CDR3 in DNA: TGTGCCAGCAGAGTGACTAGCGGGAGCCTTTACAATGAGCAGTTCTTC.

The chain employs TRBV6-1 and TRBJ1-1; D may be TRBD1 (6 bases). Germline CDR1 MNHNS, CDR2 SASEGT. V lost 2 bases and J 1 base, leaving 8 bases between the germline ends. There are 14 residues in the CDR3. As DNA, the CDR3 is TGTGCCAGCAGTGAACTCAGGGGGAACACTGAAGCTTTCTTT. Residues: CASSELRGNTEAFF.

The chain employs TRBV5-1 and TRBJ1-6, with a weak D call TRBD1 (6 bases). This CDR3 has 16 residues. V was pared by 2 bases and J by 7 bases, with 16 bases between. Looked up from germline, CDR1 is SGHRS and CDR2 is YFSETQ. For the CDR3, the DNA is TGCGCCAGCAGCTTTGGGGCCACAGGGTCGAATTCACCCCTCCACTTT. It translates to CASSFGATGSNSPLHF. The variable domain in full, completed from reference TRBV5-1 and TRBJ1-6, reads KAGVTQTPRYLIKTRGQQVTLSCSPISGHRSVSWYQQTPGQGLQFLFEYFSETQRNKGNFPGRFSGRQFSNSRSEMNVSTLELGDSALYLCASSFGATGSNSPLHFGNGTRLTVT.

Details on this clone: The junction and the germline gene differ at one end; a read error may be behind it. V is TRBV7-7 and J is TRBJ2-5; TRBD1 aligns across 7 bases. From germline, CDR1 is SSHAT and CDR2 FNYEAQ (reference sequence). The CDR3 is 15 residues long. DNA for the CDR3: TGTGCTAGCAGCTCGACCGGGACAGTCCAAGAGACCCAGTACTTC. It codes for CASSSTGTVQETQYF.

J is TRBJ1-1 and V is TRBV30, with 10 bases aligning to TRBD1. From germline, CDR1 is GTSNPN and CDR2 SVGIG (reference sequence). This CDR3 spans 14 amino acids. J gave up 3 bases and V 2 bases, and 3 bases lay outside the gene matches. CDR3 loop: CAWSMGQGHTEAFF. The CDR3 nucleotides read TGTGCCTGGAGTATGGGACAGGGGCACACTGAAGCTTTCTTT.

A few counts support this clone. A junction end diverges from the germline sequence, so it may reflect a read error. The rearrangement uses TRBV5-1 and TRBJ1-2, with 8 bases matching TRBD1. The CDR3 contains 12 residues. From germline, CDR1 is SGHRS and CDR2 YFSETQ. The CDR3 sequence: CASSIPGQAAYF. CDR3 nucleotide sequence: TGCGCCAGCAGCATACCGGGACAGGCCGCCTACTTC.

This clone was observed a single time. The CDR3 bases are TGCGCCAGCAGCCAATACAGGGGGGACACTGAAGCTTTCTTT. Translating it yields CASSQYRGDTEAFF. This chain joins TRBV5-1 and TRBJ1-1; TRBD1 agrees at 8 bases. Germline CDR1 reads SGHRS; CDR2 reads YFSETQ. V lost 4 bases and J lost 3; bases outside the gene matches: 5. The CDR3 sequence is 14 residues long. The full variable domain, with the rest looked up from reference TRBV5-1 and TRBJ1-1, is KAGVTQTPRYLIKTRGQQVTLSCSPISGHRSVSWYQQTPGQGLQFLFEYFSETQRNKGNFPGRFSGRQFSNSRSEMNVSTLELGDSALYLCASSQYRGDTEAFFGQGTRLTVV.

The chain has TRBV12-5 and TRBJ1-1; the D gene is possibly TRBD1 (5 bases). Germline V gene sequence: CDR1 LGHNT, CDR2 FRNRAP. The CDR3 has 16 residues. V dropped 6 bases and J dropped 3 bases, with 20 bases sitting between them. CDR3 region: CASGLQGKPGDTEAFF. The CDR3 coding sequence is TGTGCTAGTGGCCTCCAAGGGAAGCCGGGGGACACTGAAGCTTTCTTT.

V is TRBV28 and J is TRBJ1-1; 11 bases map to TRBD1. Germline assignment: CDR1 MDHEN and CDR2 SYDVKM. The J segment lost 5 bases and the V segment lost 7 bases, leaving 9 bases of the junction unmatched. The CDR3 consists of 15 residues. CDR3 region: CASNQPGQGETEAFF. The CDR3, as DNA: TGTGCCAGCAATCAACCGGGACAGGGGGAAACTGAAGCTTTCTTT.

V usage is TRBV12-5 and J usage is TRBJ2-3; 11 nucleotides agree with TRBD1. The V gene's germline CDR1 is LGHNT and CDR2 FRNRAP. The CDR3 is 18 amino acids. Trimming took 2 bases from V and 0 from J; bases not matched to a gene: 7. The CDR3 nucleotides are TGTGCTAGTGGTTTGTTCGGGACAGGGGGTTATAGCACAGATACGCAGTATTTT. Translated: CASGLFGTGGYSTDTQYF.

The chain employs TRBV6-2 or TRBV6-3 and TRBJ2-1, with D maybe TRBD2 (5 bases). V was clipped by 4 bases and J by 4 bases, with 20 bases between them. The length of the CDR3 is 17 residues. CDR1 is MNHEY and CDR2 is SVGEGT in the germline V gene. The CDR3 loop reads CASSSARAAGEYNEQFF. The DNA of the CDR3 is TGTGCCAGCAGTTCCGCGAGGGCCGCTGGGGAGTACAATGAGCAGTTCTTC.

CDR3: CASSLSRLAQDTQYF. CDR3 in DNA: TGTGCCAGCAGCTTGAGTCGACTGGCACAAGATACGCAGTATTTT. This sequence joins TRBV7-9 and TRBJ2-3; D not resolved. Germline CDR1 and CDR2: SEHNR and FQNEAQ (reference sequence). The CDR3 runs 15 residues. Trimming shortened V by 3 bases and J by 5 bases, and 15 bases separated the two germline ends.

This chain links TRBV15 with TRBJ2-3; D not resolved. Trimming shortened V by 0 bases and J by 6 bases, and 13 bases separated the two germline ends. The CDR3 has 15 amino acids. The germline V gene has CDR1 LNHNV and CDR2 YYDKDF (reference sequence). CDR3 sequence reads: CATSRDASFGDTQYF. CDR3 DNA sequence: TGTGCCACCAGCAGAGACGCATCCTTCGGGGATACGCAGTATTTT.

CDR3 protein: CASSLDPGTGELFF. CDR3 bases: TGTGCCAGCAGCTTAGATCCGGGCACCGGGGAGCTGTTTTTT. The genes are TRBV11-3 and TRBJ2-2; D remains unclear. The CDR3 is 14 residues long. The ends were cut back, 0 bases at V and 4 bases at J, with 6 bases in the middle. The germline gives CDR1 SGHNT, CDR2 YENEEA.

The genes are TRBV27 and TRBJ1-5, with D possibly TRBD1 on 6 matching bases. Per the germline V gene, CDR1 is MNHEY and CDR2 is SMNVEV (reference sequence). V dropped 4 bases and J dropped 6 bases, with 22 bases sitting between them. CDR3 length: 17 amino acids. The CDR3 DNA sequence: TGTGCCAGCAGTTCACGCAGGTCAGGGGTGTTTATTCAGCCCCAGCATTTT. As protein: CASSSRRSGVFIQPQHF.

The V and J genes are TRBV30 and TRBJ1-1, with a possible D match to TRBD1 (6 bases). Trimming pared 7 bases from V and 1 base from J, leaving 7 bases between. Looked up from germline, CDR1 is GTSNPN and CDR2 is SVGIG (reference sequence). The CDR3 runs 11 residues. CDR3 DNA sequence: TGTGCCTCGGACAGGAACACTGAAGCTTTCTTT. As protein: CASDRNTEAFF. The variable domain in full, with the rest retrieved from reference TRBV30 and TRBJ1-1, is SQTIHQWPATLVQPVGSPLSLECTVEGTSNPNLYWYRQAAGRGLQLLFYSVGIGQISSEVPQNLSASRPQDRQFILSSKKLLLSDSGFYLCASDRNTEAFFGQGTRLTVV.

The chain couples TRBV5-8 to TRBJ1-2; D call uncertain. The CDR3 is made up of 13 amino acids. Trimming removed 2 bases from V and 1 base from J, with 6 bases in between. Germline V gene sequence: CDR1 SGHTS, CDR2 YDEGEE. The CDR3 sequence: CASSFGDNYGYTF. The CDR3 DNA reads TGTGCCAGCAGCTTCGGGGATAACTATGGCTACACCTTC.

The chain recombines TRBV7-2 with TRBJ2-5, with a tentative D call TRBD2 (5 bases). CDR1 and CDR2 (germline): SGHTA, FQGNSA. CDR3 length: 13 amino acids. V lost 5 bases to trimming and J lost 1 base, with 8 bases between them. The DNA for the CDR3 is TGTGCCAGCAGCCCCCGGGGCCAAGAGACCCAGTACTTC. It encodes CASSPRGQETQYF.